This TCR beta chain was profiled in a study of blood T cell repertoires in COVID-19. Turning to the study itself: Specimens from acute and convalescent COVID-19 originated in the United States, Italy and Spain. Sources were T cells, B-cell-depleted T cells, or PBMCs; the material itself was cDNA or gDNA.

The germline V gene has CDR1 MGHRA and CDR2 YSYEKL. V was pared by 1 base and J by 0 bases, with 3 bases between. The CDR3 has 13 amino acids. The count of this clone is one. Source study methods: Nucleated cell counts were estimated from reference gene primer amplification. The assay was immunoSEQ multiplex PCR, and TCRdb's table has in-frame clones only and misses some. That table furnishes V, J and clone size, whereas the DNA furnished D and trimming. The sample lists 60,000 to 75,000 clones; 87% were seen once. The TCR originated in a woman of 80 years or more with acute or convalescent COVID-19. Specimen: peripheral blood. This chain links TRBV4-1 with TRBJ1-1; no clear D gene. The CDR3 loop reads CASSQVMNTEAFF. The CDR3 nucleotides read TGCGCCAGCAGCCAAGTTATGAACACTGAAGCTTTCTTT.